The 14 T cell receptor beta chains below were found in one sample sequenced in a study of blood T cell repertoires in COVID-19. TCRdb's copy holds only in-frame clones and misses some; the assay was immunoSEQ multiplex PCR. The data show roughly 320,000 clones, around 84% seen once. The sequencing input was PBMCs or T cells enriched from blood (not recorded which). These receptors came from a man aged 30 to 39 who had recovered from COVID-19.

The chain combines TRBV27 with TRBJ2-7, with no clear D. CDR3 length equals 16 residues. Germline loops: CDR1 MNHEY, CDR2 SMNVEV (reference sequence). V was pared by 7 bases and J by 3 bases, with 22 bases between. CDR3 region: CASTTIGDFGGYEQYF. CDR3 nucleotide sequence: TGTGCCAGCACCACAATTGGAGATTTCGGCGGCTACGAGCAGTACTTC.

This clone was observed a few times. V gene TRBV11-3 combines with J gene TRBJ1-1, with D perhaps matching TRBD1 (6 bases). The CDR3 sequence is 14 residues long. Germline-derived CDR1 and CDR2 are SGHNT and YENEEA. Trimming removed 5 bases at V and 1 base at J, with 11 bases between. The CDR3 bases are TGTGCCAGCAGCGGGGGGGACAAGAACACTGAAGCTTTCTTT. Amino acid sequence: CASSGGDKNTEAFF. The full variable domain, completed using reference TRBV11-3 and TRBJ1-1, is EAGVVQSPRYKIIEKKQPVAFWCNPISGHNTLYWYLQNLGQGPELLIRYENEEAVDDSQLPKDRFSAERLKGVDSTLKIQPAELGDSAVYLCASSGGDKNTEAFFGQGTRLTVV.

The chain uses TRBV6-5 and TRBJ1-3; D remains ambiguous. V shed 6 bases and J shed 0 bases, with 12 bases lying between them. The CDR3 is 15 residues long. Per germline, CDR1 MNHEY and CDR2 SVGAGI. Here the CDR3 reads CASSLDRSSGNTIYF. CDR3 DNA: TGTGCCAGCAGCCTCGATCGGAGCTCTGGAAACACCATATATTTT.

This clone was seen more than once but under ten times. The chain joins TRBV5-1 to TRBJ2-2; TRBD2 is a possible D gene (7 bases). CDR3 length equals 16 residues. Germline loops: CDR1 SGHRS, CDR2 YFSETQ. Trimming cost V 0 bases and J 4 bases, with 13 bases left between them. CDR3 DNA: TGCGCCAGCAGCTTGGAGGGGGGGCGCAGCACCGGGGAGCTGTTTTTT. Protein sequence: CASSLEGGRSTGELFF. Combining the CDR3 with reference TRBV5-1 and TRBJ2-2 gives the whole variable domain KAGVTQTPRYLIKTRGQQVTLSCSPISGHRSVSWYQQTPGQGLQFLFEYFSETQRNKGNFPGRFSGRQFSNSRSEMNVSTLELGDSALYLCASSLEGGRSTGELFFGEGSRLTVL.

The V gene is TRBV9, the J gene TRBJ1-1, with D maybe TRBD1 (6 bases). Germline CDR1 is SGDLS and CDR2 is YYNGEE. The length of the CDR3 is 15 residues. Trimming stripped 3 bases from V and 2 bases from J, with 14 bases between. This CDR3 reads CASSAQGRVNTEAFF. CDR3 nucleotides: TGTGCCAGCAGCGCCCAGGGGAGGGTAAACACTGAAGCTTTCTTT.

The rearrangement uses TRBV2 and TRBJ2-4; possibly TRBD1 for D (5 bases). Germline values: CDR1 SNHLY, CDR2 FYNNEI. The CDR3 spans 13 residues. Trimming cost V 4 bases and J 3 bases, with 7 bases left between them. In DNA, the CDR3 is TGTGCCAGCAGTGGGGGCGTCAAAAACATTCAGTACTTC. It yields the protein CASSGGVKNIQYF. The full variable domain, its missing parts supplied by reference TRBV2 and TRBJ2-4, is EPEVTQTPSHQVTQMGQEVILRCVPISNHLYFYWYRQILGQKVEFLVSFYNNEISEKSEIFDDQFSVERPDGSNFTLKIRSTKLEDSAMYFCASSGGVKNIQYFGAGTRLSVL.

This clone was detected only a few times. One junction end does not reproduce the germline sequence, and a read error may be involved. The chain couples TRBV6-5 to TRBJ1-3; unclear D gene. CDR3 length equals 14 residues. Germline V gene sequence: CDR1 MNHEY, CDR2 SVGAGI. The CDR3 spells CASRRDFAGNTMYF. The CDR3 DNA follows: TGTGCCAGCAGGCGAGACTTTGCGGGAAACACCATGTATTTT.

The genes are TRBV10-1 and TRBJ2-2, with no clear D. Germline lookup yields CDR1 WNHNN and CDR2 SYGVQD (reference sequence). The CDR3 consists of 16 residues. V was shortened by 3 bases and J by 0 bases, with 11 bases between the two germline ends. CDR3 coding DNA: TGCGCCAGCAGTGATCGCAGGCCCGCGAACACCGGGGAGCTGTTTTTT. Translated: CASSDRRPANTGELFF.

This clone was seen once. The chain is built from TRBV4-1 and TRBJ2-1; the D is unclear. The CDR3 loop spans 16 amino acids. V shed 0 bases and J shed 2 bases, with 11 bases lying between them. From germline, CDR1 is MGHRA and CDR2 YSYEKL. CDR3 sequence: CASSQDLAVTYNEQFF. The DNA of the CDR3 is TGCGCCAGCAGCCAAGATTTGGCGGTAACCTACAATGAGCAGTTCTTC.

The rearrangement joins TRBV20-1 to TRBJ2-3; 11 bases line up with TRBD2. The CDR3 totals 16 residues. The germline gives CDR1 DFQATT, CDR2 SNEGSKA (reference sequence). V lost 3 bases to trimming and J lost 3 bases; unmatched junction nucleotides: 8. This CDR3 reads CSASATSGRGTDTQYF. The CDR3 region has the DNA TGCAGTGCTAGTGCAACTAGCGGGAGAGGGACAGATACGCAGTATTTT.

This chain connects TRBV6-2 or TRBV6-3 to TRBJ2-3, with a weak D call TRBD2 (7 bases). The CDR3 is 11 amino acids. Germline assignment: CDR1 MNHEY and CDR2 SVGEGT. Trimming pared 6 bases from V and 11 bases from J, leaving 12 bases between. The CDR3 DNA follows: TGTGCCAGCAGCCCGCGGGGGCAGCAGTATTTT. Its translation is CASSPRGQQYF.

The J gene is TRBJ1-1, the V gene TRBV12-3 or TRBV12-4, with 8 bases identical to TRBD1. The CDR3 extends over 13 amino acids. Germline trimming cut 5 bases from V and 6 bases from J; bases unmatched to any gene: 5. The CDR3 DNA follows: TGTGCCAGCAGTCAGGGGACAGGTCCTGAAGCTTTCTTT. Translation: CASSQGTGPEAFF.

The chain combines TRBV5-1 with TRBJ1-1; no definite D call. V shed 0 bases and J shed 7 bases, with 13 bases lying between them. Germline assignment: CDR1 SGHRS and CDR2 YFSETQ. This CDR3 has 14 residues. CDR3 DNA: TGCGCCAGCAGCTTGGCCCGCGGGGTGGATGAAGCTTTCTTT. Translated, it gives CASSLARGVDEAFF.

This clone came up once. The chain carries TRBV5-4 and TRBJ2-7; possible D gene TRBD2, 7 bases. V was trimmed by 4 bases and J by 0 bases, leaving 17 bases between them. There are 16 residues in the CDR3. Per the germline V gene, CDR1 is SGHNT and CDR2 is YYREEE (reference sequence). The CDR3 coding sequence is TGTGCCAGCAGCCCGGGGGGCGTATCGAGCTCCTACGAGCAGTACTTC. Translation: CASSPGGVSSSYEQYF.